Listed below are T cell receptor beta chains from one sample, sequenced in a study of blood T cells in healthy people across ages. TCRdb ran MiXCR on the 5' RACE reads and lists one entry per CDR3 protein. The repertoire has 600,000 to 650,000 distinct CDR3 sequences, around 54% of them found once; the top ten carry approximately 40%. The sequencing input was blood. The receptor source for this set is a man between 60 and 70 years old in good health. CDR3s include the opening cysteine and the closing phenylalanine or tryptophan. D genes are given only for firm matches. Clone size appears in some rows only: once, few, many, or a class for an expanded clone.

CDR3 DNA: TGTGCCAGCAGTTTAGGGGGGAGGCTAGCCAAAAACATTCAGTACTTC; CDR3 protein: CASSLGGRLAKNIQYF; CDR3 length: 16; J gene: TRBJ2-4; V gene: TRBV12-3/TRBV12-4; D gene: .; clone size: once
CDR3 DNA: TGTGCCAGCAGTCCCCTCAACTCCGGCTCCTATAATTCACCCCTCCACTTT; CDR3 protein: CASSPLNSGSYNSPLHF; CDR3 length: 17; J gene: TRBJ1-6; V gene: TRBV28; D gene: .; clone size: few
CDR3 DNA: TGTGCCAGCAGTCTCACCAGGGGGCGCGACTATGGCTACACCTTC; CDR3 protein: CASSLTRGRDYGYTF; CDR3 length: 15; J gene: TRBJ1-2; V gene: TRBV6-6; D gene: TRBD1; clone size: .
CDR3 DNA: TGTGCCAGCAGCGAACAGGGGAAGGCAGATACGCAGTATTTT; CDR3 protein: CASSEQGKADTQYF; CDR3 length: 14; J gene: TRBJ2-3; V gene: TRBV9; D gene: TRBD1; clone size: once
CDR3 DNA: TGTGCCAGCAGCTTAATAGGGGTGGTAACTGAAGCTTTCTTT; CDR3 protein: CASSLIGVVTEAFF; CDR3 length: 14; J gene: TRBJ1-1; V gene: TRBV11-2; D gene: .; clone size: .
CDR3 DNA: TGTGCCAGCAGTTACGGGCTCCCTTTAGCCACAGATACGCAGTATTTT; CDR3 protein: CASSYGLPLATDTQYF; CDR3 length: 16; J gene: TRBJ2-3; V gene: TRBV6-5; D gene: .; clone size: .
CDR3 DNA: TGTGCCAGCAGTTTAGTTGGGCCGCACTCTGGGGCCAACGTCCTGACTTTC; CDR3 protein: CASSLVGPHSGANVLTF; CDR3 length: 17; J gene: TRBJ2-6; V gene: TRBV28; D gene: .; clone size: few
CDR3 DNA: TGTGCCAGCAGCGTCGGGACACCGTCTAATGAGCAGTTCTTC; CDR3 protein: CASSVGTPSNEQFF; CDR3 length: 14; J gene: TRBJ2-1; V gene: TRBV11-2; D gene: .; clone size: .
CDR3 DNA: TGCAGTGCCCTACCCCCCGCGTGGGACGAGCAGTACTTC; CDR3 protein: CSALPPAWDEQYF; CDR3 length: 13; J gene: TRBJ2-7; V gene: TRBV20-1; D gene: .; clone size: few
CDR3 DNA: TGCAGTGCTCCTAGGACGAAAGACTATGGCTACACCTTC; CDR3 protein: CSAPRTKDYGYTF; CDR3 length: 13; J gene: TRBJ1-2; V gene: TRBV20-1; D gene: .; clone size: .
CDR3 DNA: TGTGCCAGCAGCTTCCTGACCCACAAGCAGTACTTC; CDR3 protein: CASSFLTHKQYF; CDR3 length: 12; J gene: TRBJ2-7; V gene: TRBV5-5; D gene: .; clone size: .
CDR3 DNA: TGTGCCAGCAGAAGACTAGCGGGGGTGAATGAGCAGTTCTTC; CDR3 protein: CASRRLAGVNEQFF; CDR3 length: 14; J gene: TRBJ2-1; V gene: TRBV12-3/TRBV12-4; D gene: TRBD2; clone size: .
CDR3 DNA: TGCAGTGCGACCCACGCGGGGGGGCTGGAGACCCAGTACTTC; CDR3 protein: CSATHAGGLETQYF; CDR3 length: 14; J gene: TRBJ2-5; V gene: TRBV20-1; D gene: TRBD2; clone size: few
CDR3 DNA: TGTGCCACCAGTGATGCCACCGGGACAGCTCAGTATTTT; CDR3 protein: CATSDATGTAQYF; CDR3 length: 13; J gene: TRBJ2-3; V gene: TRBV24-1; D gene: TRBD1; clone size: .
CDR3 DNA: TGCGCCAGCAGCCAATTTCTGGGGAGAGGGAATGAAAAACTGTTTTTT; CDR3 protein: CASSQFLGRGNEKLFF; CDR3 length: 16; J gene: TRBJ1-4; V gene: TRBV4-1; D gene: .; clone size: .
CDR3 DNA: TGTGCCAGCAGCTCAGGACCTCCATATTACTATGGCTACACCTTC; CDR3 protein: CASSSGPPYYYGYTF; CDR3 length: 15; J gene: TRBJ1-2; V gene: TRBV7-2; D gene: .; clone size: .
CDR3 DNA: TGTGCTAAACATCCCGGGACTAGCGGGGACACCGGGGAGCTGTTTTTT; CDR3 protein: CAKHPGTSGDTGELFF; CDR3 length: 16; J gene: TRBJ2-2; V gene: TRBV12-5; D gene: TRBD2; clone size: .
CDR3 DNA: TGCGGTGCTAGAGGGACCCCTGTAACCCAGTACTTC; CDR3 protein: CGARGTPVTQYF; CDR3 length: 12; J gene: TRBJ2-5; V gene: TRBV20-1; D gene: .; clone size: .
CDR3 DNA: TGTGCCAGCAGCCGCGCGCGGGAGCAGTACTTC; CDR3 protein: CASSRAREQYF; CDR3 length: 11; J gene: TRBJ2-4; V gene: TRBV3-1; D gene: TRBD2; clone size: .
CDR3 DNA: TGTGCCACCAGTCCGAAAAGGGGGGCGGGATCCTACAATGAGCAGTTCTTC; CDR3 protein: CATSPKRGAGSYNEQFF; CDR3 length: 17; J gene: TRBJ2-1; V gene: TRBV24-1; D gene: .; clone size: .
CDR3 DNA: TGCAGTGCTAGAAGGGGGCCTCCTATAGCCAAAAACATTCAGTACTTC; CDR3 protein: CSARRGPPIAKNIQYF; CDR3 length: 16; J gene: TRBJ2-4; V gene: TRBV20-1; D gene: TRBD1; clone size: few
CDR3 DNA: TGTGCCACCAGCAGAGATTCGGCGGGGGGCCCTTACAATGAGCAGTTCTTC; CDR3 protein: CATSRDSAGGPYNEQFF; CDR3 length: 17; J gene: TRBJ2-1; V gene: TRBV15; D gene: TRBD2; clone size: few
CDR3 DNA: TGTGCCAGCAGGGGAAGGGACGGATACCAAGAGACCCAGTACTTC; CDR3 protein: CASRGRDGYQETQYF; CDR3 length: 15; J gene: TRBJ2-5; V gene: TRBV6-1; D gene: .; clone size: .
CDR3 DNA: TGTGCCAGCAGCTACTTAGCGTGTGAGCAGTTCTTC; CDR3 protein: CASSYLACEQFF; CDR3 length: 12; J gene: TRBJ2-1; V gene: TRBV14; D gene: .; clone size: .
CDR3 DNA: TGTGCCAGCAGTTTATTGGATCGAGTCTTCACAGATACGCAGTATTTT; CDR3 protein: CASSLLDRVFTDTQYF; CDR3 length: 16; J gene: TRBJ2-3; V gene: TRBV12-3/TRBV12-4; D gene: .; clone size: .
CDR3 DNA: TGCGCCAGCAGCTTGGAACCCGGTGCAGGTCGCTACGAGCAGTACTTC; CDR3 protein: CASSLEPGAGRYEQYF; CDR3 length: 16; J gene: TRBJ2-7; V gene: TRBV5-1; D gene: .; clone size: many
CDR3 DNA: TGCGCCAGCAGCTCCATGGGGACAGGGGACCGGAATGAGCAGTTCTTC; CDR3 protein: CASSSMGTGDRNEQFF; CDR3 length: 16; J gene: TRBJ2-1; V gene: TRBV5-1; D gene: TRBD1; clone size: .
CDR3 DNA: TGCAGTGCTCCTGACAGGGGGCGTATTAATTATGGCTACACCTTC; CDR3 protein: CSAPDRGRINYGYTF; CDR3 length: 15; J gene: TRBJ1-2; V gene: TRBV20-1; D gene: TRBD1; clone size: .
CDR3 DNA: TGCAGTGTTAGGACAGACGATCAGCCCCAGCATTTT; CDR3 protein: CSVRTDDQPQHF; CDR3 length: 12; J gene: TRBJ1-5; V gene: TRBV20-1; D gene: .; clone size: .
CDR3 DNA: TGTGCCAGCAGCGCCCACTACCTCTCGACGGGTCAGCCCCAGCATTTT; CDR3 protein: CASSAHYLSTGQPQHF; CDR3 length: 16; J gene: TRBJ1-5; V gene: TRBV9; D gene: .; clone size: .
CDR3 DNA: TGTGCCAGCAGTCCAGGTCCTCGCAATGAGCAGTTCTTC; CDR3 protein: CASSPGPRNEQFF; CDR3 length: 13; J gene: TRBJ2-1; V gene: TRBV7-2; D gene: .; clone size: many
CDR3 DNA: TGTGCCAGCAGCCTAGAGGGACTTCTCACAGATACGCAGTATTTT; CDR3 protein: CASSLEGLLTDTQYF; CDR3 length: 15; J gene: TRBJ2-3; V gene: TRBV5-5; D gene: .; clone size: .
CDR3 DNA: TGTGCCAGCAGTTTATCAGGGGCCCAATACAATGAGCAGTTCTTC; CDR3 protein: CASSLSGAQYNEQFF; CDR3 length: 15; J gene: TRBJ2-1; V gene: TRBV12-3/TRBV12-4; D gene: .; clone size: few
CDR3 DNA: TGTGCCAGCAGCCAAGGAGGGCAGGCGCTAGGGGAGACCCAGTACTTC; CDR3 protein: CASSQGGQALGETQYF; CDR3 length: 16; J gene: TRBJ2-5; V gene: TRBV4-2; D gene: .; clone size: .
CDR3 DNA: TGCAGCGTTGAAGGCAGGATAGGGGCCCATGAGCAGTTCTTC; CDR3 protein: CSVEGRIGAHEQFF; CDR3 length: 14; J gene: TRBJ2-1; V gene: TRBV29-1; D gene: .; clone size: .
CDR3 DNA: TGTGCCAGCTCCAAAACCGACGGGTATCCCGGCTACACCTTC; CDR3 protein: CASSKTDGYPGYTF; CDR3 length: 14; J gene: TRBJ1-2; V gene: TRBV18; D gene: .; clone size: .
CDR3 DNA: TGCAGTGCTAGAGCCCCTGAGGGCATGGACGAGACCCAGTACTTC; CDR3 protein: CSARAPEGMDETQYF; CDR3 length: 15; J gene: TRBJ2-5; V gene: TRBV20-1; D gene: .; clone size: .
CDR3 DNA: TGTGCCAGCAGACGCCCGGGACTAGCGGGGGGGAGTTCCTACAATGAGCAGTTCTTC; CDR3 protein: CASRRPGLAGGSSYNEQFF; CDR3 length: 19; J gene: TRBJ2-1; V gene: TRBV6-5; D gene: TRBD2; clone size: once
CDR3 DNA: TGTGCCAGCAGCTTTCCGGGTGGCGCCAGCGGGGATCCAGGTAGCTCCTACAATGAGCAGTTCTTC; CDR3 protein: CASSFPGGASGDPGSSYNEQFF; CDR3 length: 22; J gene: TRBJ2-1; V gene: TRBV5-6; D gene: TRBD2; clone size: .
CDR3 DNA: TGTGCCAGCAGCTTATTTACAGGAGATGGCTACACCTTC; CDR3 protein: CASSLFTGDGYTF; CDR3 length: 13; J gene: TRBJ1-2; V gene: TRBV7-8; D gene: .; clone size: few
CDR3 DNA: TGCGCCAGCAGCTTGGCGGACAGATCGAACACTGAAGCTTTCTTT; CDR3 protein: CASSLADRSNTEAFF; CDR3 length: 15; J gene: TRBJ1-1; V gene: TRBV5-1; D gene: .; clone size: once